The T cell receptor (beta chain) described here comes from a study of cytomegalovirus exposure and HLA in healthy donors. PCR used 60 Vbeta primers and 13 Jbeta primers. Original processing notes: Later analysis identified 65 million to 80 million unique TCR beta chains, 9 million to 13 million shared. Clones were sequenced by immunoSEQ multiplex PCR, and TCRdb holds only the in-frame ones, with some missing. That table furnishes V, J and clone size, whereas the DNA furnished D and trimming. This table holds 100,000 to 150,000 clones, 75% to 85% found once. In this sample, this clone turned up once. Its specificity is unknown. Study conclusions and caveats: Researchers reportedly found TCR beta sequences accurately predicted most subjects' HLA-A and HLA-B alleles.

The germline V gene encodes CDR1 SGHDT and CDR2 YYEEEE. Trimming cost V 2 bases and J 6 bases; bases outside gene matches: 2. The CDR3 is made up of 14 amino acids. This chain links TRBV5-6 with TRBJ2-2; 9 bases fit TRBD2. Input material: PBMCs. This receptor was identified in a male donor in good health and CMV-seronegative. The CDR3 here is CASSFLAGSGELFF. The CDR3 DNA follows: TGTGCCAGCAGCTTTCTAGCGGGGTCCGGGGAGCTGTTTTTT.